This TCR beta chain was recovered during a study of early T cells in non-severe SARS-CoV-2 infection (dated by TCRdb to the early 2020s). In terms of the full investigation: TCR sequencing used bulk RNA from unsorted whole blood, so alpha and beta chains could not be paired. Summary of the overall study and its limitations: VDJdb matching was skewed toward anti-spike CD8 responses and likely underestimated virus-specific expansions, missing private and CD4 specificities.

Libraries came from 5' RACE. The listed sequencing device is NextSeq 500. In the TCR library protocol, unique molecular identifiers were attached to individual cDNA molecules to correct for PCR bias and sequencing error. Sequencing covered both TCR alpha and beta chains, and within each sample the abundances of alpha and beta sequences were tightly co-correlated. In the paper's pipeline: Decombinator V4 was used to annotate TCR sequences for V gene, J gene and CDR3. Expanded TCRs were defined as changing significantly between any two time points under a Poisson model with p below 0.0001. TCR abundances were normalised to the total number of TCRs sequenced per sample and were expressed as counts per million. TRAV1-2 paired with TRAJ12, TRAJ20 or TRAJ33 defined MAIT TCRs, while TRAV10 paired with TRAJ18 defined iNKT TCRs. VDJdb, accessed on 1 November 2021, was searched for TCRs annotated for CMV, EBV and SARS-CoV-2, and TCRs annotated for more than one antigen were excluded. In-frame beta chains were kept once TCRdb had trimmed the public reads at Q25 with fastp and called clones with MiXCR. CDR3 protein sequences are deduplicated, and each keeps its most common genes and DNA. Clone size and V and J calls follow TCRdb, not the original study. The sample includes 30,000 or so distinct CDR3 sequences, with under 7.5% observed a single time. 30% to 45% of the sample comes from the top ten.

About this clonotype: Its specific antigen is unknown. Per-base quality was not reported, and no clone a single base away is much larger than it.

V lost 7 bases and J lost 0 bases, and the count of bases not matched to a germline gene is 4. The CDR3 covers 14 residues, taking in both the cysteine and the phenylalanine. Only CDR3 DNA remains: 42 bases, in frame from the first base. CDR1 and CDR2 are drawn from the germline V gene (reference sequence): GTSNPN, SVGIG. This was a case-control study nested in a cohort of healthcare workers in London, UK, who had nasopharyngeal swab PCR tests and blood samples taken every week. Healthcare workers were recruited between 23 and 31 March 2020, during the week of the UK lockdown, and were followed weekly for up to about 15 weeks.

Specimen: whole blood. This clonotype originated in an adult who was a healthcare worker with PCR-confirmed SARS-CoV-2 infection or an uninfected control (not recorded which). This sequence uses TRBV30 and TRBJ2-2; TRBD1 agrees with 8 junctional bases. The CDR3 reads CASGQGANTGELFF. The bases read TGTGCCTCCGGACAGGGAGCGAACACCGGGGAGCTGTTTTTT.